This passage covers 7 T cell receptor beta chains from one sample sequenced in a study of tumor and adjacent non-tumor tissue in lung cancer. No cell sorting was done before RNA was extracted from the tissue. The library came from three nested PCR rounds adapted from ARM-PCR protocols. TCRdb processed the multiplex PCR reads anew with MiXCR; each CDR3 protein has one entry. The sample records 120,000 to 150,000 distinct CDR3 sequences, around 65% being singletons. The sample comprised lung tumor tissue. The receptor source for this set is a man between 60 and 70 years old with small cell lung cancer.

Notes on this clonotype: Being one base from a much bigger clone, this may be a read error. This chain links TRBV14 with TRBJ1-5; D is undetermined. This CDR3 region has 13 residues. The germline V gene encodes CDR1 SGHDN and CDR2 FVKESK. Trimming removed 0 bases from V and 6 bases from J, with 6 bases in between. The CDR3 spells CASSQDLSQPQHF. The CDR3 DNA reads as TGTGCCAGCAGCCAAGATCTAAGTCAGCCCCAGCATTTT.

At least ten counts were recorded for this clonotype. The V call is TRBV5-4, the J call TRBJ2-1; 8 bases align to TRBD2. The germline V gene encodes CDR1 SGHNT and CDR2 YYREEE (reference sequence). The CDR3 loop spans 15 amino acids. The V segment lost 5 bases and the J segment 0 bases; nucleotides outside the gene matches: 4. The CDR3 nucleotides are TGTGCCAGCAGGGGGGGACTAGACTCCTACAATGAGCAGTTCTTC. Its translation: CASRGGLDSYNEQFF.

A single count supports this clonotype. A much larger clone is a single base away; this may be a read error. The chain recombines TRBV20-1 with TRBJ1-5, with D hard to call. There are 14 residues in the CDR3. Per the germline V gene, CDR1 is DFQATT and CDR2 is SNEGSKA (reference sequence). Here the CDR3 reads CSARDAGSNQRQHF. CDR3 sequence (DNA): TGCAGTGCTAGAGATGCGGGTAGCAATCAGCGCCAGCATTTT.

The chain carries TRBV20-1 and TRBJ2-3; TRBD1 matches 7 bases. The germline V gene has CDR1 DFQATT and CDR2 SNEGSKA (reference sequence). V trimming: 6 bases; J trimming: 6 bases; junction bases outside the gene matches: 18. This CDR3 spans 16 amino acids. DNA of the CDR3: TGCAGTGCAATCCAGGTGACAGGGCCAAGCATGGATACGCAGTATTTT. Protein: CSAIQVTGPSMDTQYF.

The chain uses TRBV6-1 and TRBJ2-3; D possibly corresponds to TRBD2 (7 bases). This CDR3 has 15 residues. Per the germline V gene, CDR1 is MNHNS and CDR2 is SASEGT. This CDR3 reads CVRSEGGYSTDTQYF. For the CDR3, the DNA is TGTGTCAGAAGCGAGGGGGGGTATAGTACAGATACGCAGTATTTT.

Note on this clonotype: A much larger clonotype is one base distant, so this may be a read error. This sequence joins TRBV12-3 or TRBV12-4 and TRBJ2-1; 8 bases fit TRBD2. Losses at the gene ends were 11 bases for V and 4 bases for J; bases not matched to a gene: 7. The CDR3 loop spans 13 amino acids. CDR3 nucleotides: TGTGCCGGCATGGTAGCGGGATACAATGAGCAGTTCTTC. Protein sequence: CAGMVAGYNEQFF.

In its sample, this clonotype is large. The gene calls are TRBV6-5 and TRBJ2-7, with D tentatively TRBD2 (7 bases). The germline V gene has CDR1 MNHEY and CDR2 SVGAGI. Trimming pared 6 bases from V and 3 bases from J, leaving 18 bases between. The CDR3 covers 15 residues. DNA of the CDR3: TGTGCCAGCAGGGGGGGGCTAGCGCCAGGCTACGAGCAGTACGTC. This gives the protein CASRGGLAPGYEQYV.